The T cell receptor beta chain described here comes from a study of T-cell memory formation after mild COVID-19. Study information: TCR clusters largely stayed donor specific.

Using its own MiXCR run on the 5' RACE reads, TCRdb lists one record per CDR3 protein. The sample includes about 180,000 distinct CDR3 sequences, 15% to 20% of them seen just once. This clonotype was recorded at least ten times. Its antigen is unknown. General observations from the study: Those CD4+ clones that contracted were mainly in CM and EM (CD8+ ones in EMRA). For second-wave clones that peaked at day 37, SARS-CoV-2 specificity went unverified.

This CDR3 has 16 amino acids. The V end was cut by 9 bases, the J end by 0 bases, with 18 bases between. Germline CDR1 reads SGHVS; CDR2 reads FQNEAQ. The chain is built from TRBV7-8 and TRBJ2-1; D is possibly TRBD2 (6 bases). This clonotype was sampled from an adult woman who had mild COVID-19 (a few samples of this study predate the infection). Cell type and time point are not known. The material sequenced was PBMCs or a T cell subset sorted from them (not recorded which). The CDR3 coding sequence is TGTGCCAGTAGGGACTCCTCTTGGACCTCCTACAATGAGCAGTTCTTC. Protein: CASRDSSWTSYNEQFF.